This TCR beta chain was identified during a study of blood T cell repertoires in COVID-19 (dated by TCRdb to about 2020). The study in broad terms: Samples covering the acute and convalescent phases of COVID-19 were provided by collaborators in the United States, Italy and Spain. The samples were drawn from two sources: the first 160 participants of the ongoing ImmuneRACE study, and 1,200 or so subjects contributed by 6 global collaborators. A de-identified subject ID, COVID-19 status, age in years and sex were almost always included in the sample metadata. The repertoires were released in a freely available public database meant as a resource for research on the immune response to SARS-CoV-2. The material from the prospective study consisted of cDNA or gDNA derived from T cells, B-cell-depleted T cells, or PBMCs. Subjects who had been exposed to COVID-19, were actively infected with it, or had recovered from it provided the deeply sampled blood TCRbeta repertoires that made up the dataset. Where available, HLA class I and class II types were obtained from metadata supplied by the sample provider rather than from assay-based typing. Points the paper makes about the study in general: The amount of clinical and demographic metadata varied by source and participant and was provided uncurated.

CDR1 SGHVS and CDR2 FQNEAQ were looked up in the germline V gene. V is cut back by 5 bases and J by 4 bases, with 8 bases in the junction unmatched. The CDR3 sequence holds 16 residues, the cysteine and phenylalanine included. The only DNA kept is the CDR3, 48 bases in frame from the first base. In Seattle, one collaborating source enrolled patients while the infection was active and tracked those patients longitudinally over the course of disease. Each collaborating institution followed its own protocols to collect whole blood in K2EDTA tubes. For TCRbeta analysis, collaborators shipped samples as frozen whole blood, isolated PBMCs, or DNA extracted from either of those sample types. With regard to this clone: It has no known antigen specificity. Per-nucleotide qualities are absent, and no much larger clonotype sits a single base away.

TCRbeta CDR3 regions were amplified from genomic DNA using the immunoSEQ Assay, a bias-controlled multiplex PCR. On the study's bioinformatics: Nucleated cell counts per sample were estimated from amplification of reference gene primers within the assay. To quantify the absolute abundance of each unique TCRbeta CDR3 rearrangement, sequence reads were collapsed and filtered. For each sample, productive Simpson clonality was calculated as the square root of Simpson's diversity index over productive rearrangements. The table comes from immuneACCESS by way of TCRdb, which keeps in-frame sequences with V and J called. Part of the clones is missing from these tables; in studies checked, under half for an unresolved V gene and the rest for unknown reasons. V and J calls and clone size follow that table, whereas D and trimming were derived from the DNA. In all, the sample holds under 450,000 clones, and about 88% of those were seen once. Around 1.5% of the sample is held by the ten biggest clonotypes.

The receptor comes from a woman aged 40 to 50 with COVID-19, enrolled during active disease. In this chain, TRBV7-8 is recombined with TRBJ2-2, with 9 bases aligning to TRBD1. Sequencing input: peripheral blood. The nucleotides are TGTGCCAGCAGCGCCACCCGGGACAGGGTCACCGGGGAGCTGTTTTTT. This yields the protein CASSATRDRVTGELFF.